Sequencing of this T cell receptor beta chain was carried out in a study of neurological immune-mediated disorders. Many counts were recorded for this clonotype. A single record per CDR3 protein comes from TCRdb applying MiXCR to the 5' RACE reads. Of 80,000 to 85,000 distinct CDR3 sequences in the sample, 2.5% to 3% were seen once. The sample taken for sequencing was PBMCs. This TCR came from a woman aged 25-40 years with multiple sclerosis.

The CDR3 bases are TGCGCCAGCAGCTTGGTCAGGAACACTGAAGCTTTCTTT. Translating it yields CASSLVRNTEAFF. V and J are TRBV5-1 and TRBJ1-1, with unresolved D. V was clipped by 0 bases and J by 1 base, with 4 bases between them. Germline V gene sequence: CDR1 SGHRS, CDR2 YFSETQ. The CDR3 loop spans 13 amino acids.